Listed below are T cell receptor beta chains from one sample, sequenced in a study of cytomegalovirus exposure and HLA in healthy donors. Here immunoSEQ multiplex PCR was the method, and the copy in TCRdb shows in-frame clones only, minus some. Of about 130,000 clones in the sample, 75% to 85% are singletons; the top ten hold about 4%. Material for sequencing was PBMCs. These receptors were collected from a woman between 35 and 50 years old in good health and CMV-seronegative. The CDR3 runs from the conserved cysteine through the conserved F or W. Fields, in order: D gene, V gene, J gene, clone size, CDR3 protein, CDR3 DNA. D genes are given only for firm matches. Not every row has a clone size; where given, it reads once, few, many or a size class.

TRBD2	TRBV7-2	TRBJ2-7	NA	CASSLLPAGGSEQYF	TGTGCCAGCAGCCTACTCCCAGCGGGAGGGTCCGAGCAGTACTTC
NA	TRBV5-4	TRBJ2-7	few	CASSLSGTYEQYF	TGTGCCAGCAGCCTTAGCGGCACCTACGAGCAGTACTTC
TRBD1	TRBV6-5	TRBJ1-1	many	CASFMGQPHTEAFF	TGTGCCAGTTTTATGGGACAGCCACACACTGAAGCTTTCTTT
NA	TRBV2	TRBJ2-5	NA	CASSEVRSGQYF	TGTGCCAGCAGTGAAGTCCGGTCCGGGCAGTACTTC
NA	TRBV27	TRBJ2-7	NA	CASSLDPSYEQYF	TGTGCCAGCAGTCTAGACCCTTCCTACGAGCAGTACTTC
NA	TRBV7-2	TRBJ1-5	NA	CASSLGQDQPQHF	TGTGCCAGCAGCTTAGGGCAGGATCAGCCCCAGCATTTT
TRBD2	TRBV2	TRBJ2-7	NA	CASSVPTSGNEQYF	TGTGCCAGCAGTGTACCGACTAGCGGAAACGAGCAGTACTTC
TRBD2	TRBV7-9	TRBJ2-3	NA	CASSPSGSGTDTQYF	TGTGCCAGCAGCCCCAGCGGGAGTGGCACAGATACGCAGTATTTT
NA	TRBV27	TRBJ1-5	NA	CASSYGSSNQPQHF	TGTGCCAGCAGTTACGGGAGTAGCAATCAGCCCCAGCATTTT
TRBD1	TRBV5-1	TRBJ2-2	NA	CASSPDGQDVTGELFF	TGCGCCAGCAGCCCGGATGGACAGGACGTCACCGGGGAGCTGTTTTTT
TRBD1	TRBV7-9	TRBJ2-3	NA	CASSPLGQGTTDTQYF	TGTGCCAGCAGCCCCCTGGGACAGGGGACTACAGATACGCAGTATTTT
NA	TRBV2	TRBJ1-2	few	CASSLAPGGYTF	TGTGCCAGCAGTTTGGCCCCGGGAGGCTACACCTTC
TRBD2	TRBV5-1	TRBJ2-1	NA	CASSLRLAGHEQFF	TGCGCCAGCAGCCTACGACTAGCGGGACACGAGCAGTTCTTC
NA	TRBV18	TRBJ2-3	once	CASSPLHGSTDTQYF	TGTGCCAGCTCACCACTCCACGGGAGCACAGATACGCAGTATTTT
TRBD2	TRBV9	TRBJ2-1	once	CASSPGLAGGYGEQFF	TGTGCCAGCAGCCCAGGACTAGCGGGAGGGTATGGTGAGCAGTTCTTC
TRBD2	TRBV7-9	TRBJ2-2	NA	CASSPTSGGYTGELFF	TGTGCCAGCAGCCCGACTAGCGGGGGGTATACCGGGGAGCTGTTTTTT
NA	TRBV25-1	TRBJ1-1	NA	CASSVNSGFPGNTEAFF	TGTGCCAGCAGTGTCAACTCCGGGTTTCCTGGGAACACTGAAGCTTTCTTT
NA	TRBV5-1	TRBJ1-2	NA	CASSLATDRAMGYTF	TGCGCCAGCAGCTTGGCCACCGACAGAGCTATGGGCTACACCTTC
NA	TRBV27	TRBJ2-5	NA	CASPLEREKETQYF	TGTGCCAGTCCGTTAGAACGGGAGAAAGAGACCCAGTACTTC
TRBD1	TRBV18	TRBJ1-2	once	CASSPGTGGIGDYGYTF	TGTGCCAGCTCACCAGGGACAGGGGGCATTGGTGACTATGGCTACACCTTC
NA	TRBV18	TRBJ1-4	few	CASSSGLQTNEKLFF	TGTGCCAGCTCATCGGGACTCCAAACTAATGAAAAACTGTTTTTT
TRBD2	TRBV6-5	TRBJ2-1	NA	CASMKGLAGVYEQFF	TGTGCCAGCATGAAGGGACTAGCGGGAGTGTATGAGCAGTTCTTC
NA	TRBV10-3	TRBJ1-1	NA	CAISESYREAFF	TGTGCCATCAGTGAGTCATACAGGGAAGCTTTCTTT
NA	TRBV7-4	TRBJ1-5	few	CASSLTGGARNQPQHF	TGTGCCAGCAGCTTAACGGGGGGCGCGCGCAATCAGCCCCAGCATTTT
NA	TRBV9	TRBJ2-4	NA	CASSRGRGQNIQYF	TGTGCCAGCAGCCGGGGCAGGGGCCAAAACATTCAGTACTTC
NA	TRBV11-2	TRBJ2-7	NA	CASSALSNEQYF	TGTGCCAGCAGCGCGCTATCCAACGAGCAGTACTTC
TRBD1	TRBV10-3	TRBJ2-3	NA	CAISPGQGVGDTQYF	TGTGCCATCAGCCCGGGACAGGGTGTGGGAGATACGCAGTATTTT
TRBD2	TRBV2	TRBJ2-2	NA	CASSRLGSGSTGELFF	TGTGCCAGCAGCCGCCTAGGTAGCGGGAGTACCGGGGAGCTGTTTTTT
TRBD1	TRBV5-1	TRBJ1-2	NA	CASSLGGTATNYGYTF	TGCGCCAGCAGCTTGGGGGGGACAGCCACTAACTATGGCTACACCTTC
NA	TRBV4-1	TRBJ2-3	NA	CASSQEHSAGVPDTQYF	TGCGCCAGCAGCCAAGAACATTCGGCAGGGGTTCCAGATACGCAGTATTTT
NA	TRBV4-1	TRBJ1-4	NA	CASSQEGSGGRREKLFF	TGCGCCAGCAGCCAAGAGGGGTCCGGGGGGCGGCGTGAAAAACTGTTTTTT